This entry features one TCR beta chain sequence. Antigen specificity is unknown. This record comes from a study of T cells expressing NK-cell markers. Study-level information: CD3+CD56+NKG2C+, CD3+CD56+NKG2C- and CD3+CD56-NKG2C+ T cells, once sorted, supplied the TCR beta repertoires. Study-wide findings and caveats: About six donors showed dominant NKG2C+ clonotypes comprising roughly 1.0-7.0% of their CD8+ T cells. For a few donors, these clonotypes were likewise the leading ones in the CD3+CD56-NKG2C+ fraction.

Researchers built TCR beta cDNA using 5'RACE template switching with UMIs. TCRdb reprocessed the 5' RACE reads, with one entry per CDR3 protein and no DNA. Its listing shows 500,000 or so distinct CDR3 sequences. Per germline, CDR1 DFQATT and CDR2 SNEGSKA (reference sequence). The CDR3 is made up of 15 amino acids. This receptor was obtained from a man aged 18 to 35 in good health. The sample consisted of blood T cells: a sorted CD56 or NKG2C T cell subset, CD4+ or CD8+ T cells, or bulk PBMC T cells (not recorded which). The chain couples TRBV20-1 to TRBJ2-7; TCRdb picks TRBD2, but there is no DNA to check that call. This CDR3 is CSAIRLAGGRAEQYF.